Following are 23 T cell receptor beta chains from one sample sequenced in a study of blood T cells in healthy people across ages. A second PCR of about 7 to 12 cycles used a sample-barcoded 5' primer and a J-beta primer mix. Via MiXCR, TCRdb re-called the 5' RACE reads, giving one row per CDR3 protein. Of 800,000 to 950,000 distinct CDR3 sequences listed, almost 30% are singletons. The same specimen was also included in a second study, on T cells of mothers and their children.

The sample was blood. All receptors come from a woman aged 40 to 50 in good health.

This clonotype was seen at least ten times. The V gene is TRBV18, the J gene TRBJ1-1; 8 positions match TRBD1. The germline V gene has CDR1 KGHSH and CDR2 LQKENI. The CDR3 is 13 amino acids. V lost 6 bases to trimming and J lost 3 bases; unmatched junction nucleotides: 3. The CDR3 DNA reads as TGTGCCAGCTCTACAGGGGGGGACACTGAAGCTTTCTTT. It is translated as CASSTGGDTEAFF.

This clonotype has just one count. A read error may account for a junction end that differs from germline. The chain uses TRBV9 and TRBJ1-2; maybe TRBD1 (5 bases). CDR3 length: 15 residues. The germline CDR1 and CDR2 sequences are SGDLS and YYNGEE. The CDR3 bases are TGTGCCAGCAGCACCCGACAGACCTTCAACTATGGCTGCACCTTC. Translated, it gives CASSTRQTFNYGCTF.

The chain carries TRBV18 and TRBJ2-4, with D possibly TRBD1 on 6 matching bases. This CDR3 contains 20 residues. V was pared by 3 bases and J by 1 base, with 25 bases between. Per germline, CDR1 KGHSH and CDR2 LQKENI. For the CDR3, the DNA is TGTGCCAGCTCACCGCTGCGGAGACAATCAGGGGCGGCGGCCAAAAACATTCAGTACTTC. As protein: CASSPLRRQSGAAAKNIQYF.

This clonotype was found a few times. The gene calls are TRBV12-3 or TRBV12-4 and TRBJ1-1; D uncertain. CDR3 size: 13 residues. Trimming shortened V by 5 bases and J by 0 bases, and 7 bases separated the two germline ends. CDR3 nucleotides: TGTGCCAGCAGTACACCGGTGAACACTGAAGCTTTCTTT. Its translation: CASSTPVNTEAFF.

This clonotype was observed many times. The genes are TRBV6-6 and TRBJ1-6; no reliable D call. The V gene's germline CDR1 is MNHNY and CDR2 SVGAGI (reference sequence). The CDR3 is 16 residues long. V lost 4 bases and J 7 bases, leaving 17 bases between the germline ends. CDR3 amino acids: CASSLDLTGRNSPLHF. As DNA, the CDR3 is TGTGCCAGCAGTTTGGACCTCACCGGGAGGAATTCACCCCTCCACTTT.

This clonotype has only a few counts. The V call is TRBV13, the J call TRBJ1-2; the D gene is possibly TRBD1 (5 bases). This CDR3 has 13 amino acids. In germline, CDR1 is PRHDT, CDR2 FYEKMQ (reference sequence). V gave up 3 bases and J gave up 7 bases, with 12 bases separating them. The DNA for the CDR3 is TGTGCCAGCAGCTTGGTGGGCAGGGCTGGCTACACCTTC. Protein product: CASSLVGRAGYTF.

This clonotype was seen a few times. This CDR3 reads CASSPETGQGGINTEAFF. The CDR3 bases are TGCGCCAGCAGCCCCGAAACAGGACAGGGAGGTATCAACACTGAAGCTTTCTTT. J is TRBJ1-1 and V is TRBV5-1; 8 bases agree with TRBD1. The CDR3 is made up of 18 amino acids. Germline CDR1 SGHRS, CDR2 YFSETQ. V dropped 4 bases and J dropped 2; count of bases not matched to a gene: 16.

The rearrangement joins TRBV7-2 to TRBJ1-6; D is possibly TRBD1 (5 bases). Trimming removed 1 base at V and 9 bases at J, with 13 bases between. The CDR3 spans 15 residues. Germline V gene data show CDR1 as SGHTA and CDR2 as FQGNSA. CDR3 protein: CASSLVGGEGSPLHF. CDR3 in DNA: TGTGCCAGCAGCTTAGTTGGGGGGGAGGGTTCACCCCTCCACTTT.

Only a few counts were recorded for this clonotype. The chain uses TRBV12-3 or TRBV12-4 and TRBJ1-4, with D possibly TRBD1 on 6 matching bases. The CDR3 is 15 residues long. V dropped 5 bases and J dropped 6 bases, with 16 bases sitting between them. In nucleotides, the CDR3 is TGTGCCAGCAGTCCACGGGACACCTTTGATGAAAAACTGTTTTTT. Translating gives CASSPRDTFDEKLFF.

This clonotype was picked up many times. CDR3 nucleotide sequence: TGTGCCAGCAGTTACGATAGTGGGCGGGGTACTTACTACGAGCAGTACTTC. Amino acids: CASSYDSGRGTYYEQYF. This chain joins TRBV6-5 and TRBJ2-7; D is possibly TRBD2 (6 bases). This CDR3 spans 17 amino acids. Trimming cost V 2 bases and J 3 bases, with 20 bases left between them. Per germline, CDR1 MNHEY and CDR2 SVGAGI.

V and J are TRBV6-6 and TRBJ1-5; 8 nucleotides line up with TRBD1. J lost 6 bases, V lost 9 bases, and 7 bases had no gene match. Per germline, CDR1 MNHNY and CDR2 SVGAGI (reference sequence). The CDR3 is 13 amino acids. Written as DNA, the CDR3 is TGTGCCAGTAGCAGACAGGGGTTTCAGCCCCAGCATTTT. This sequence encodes CASSRQGFQPQHF.

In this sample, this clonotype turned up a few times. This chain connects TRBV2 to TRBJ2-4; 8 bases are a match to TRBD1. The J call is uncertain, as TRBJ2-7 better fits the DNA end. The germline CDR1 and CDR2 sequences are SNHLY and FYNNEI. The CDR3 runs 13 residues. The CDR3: CASRQGVIDEQYF. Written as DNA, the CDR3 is TGTGCCAGCAGACAGGGGGTGATCGACGAGCAGTACTTC.

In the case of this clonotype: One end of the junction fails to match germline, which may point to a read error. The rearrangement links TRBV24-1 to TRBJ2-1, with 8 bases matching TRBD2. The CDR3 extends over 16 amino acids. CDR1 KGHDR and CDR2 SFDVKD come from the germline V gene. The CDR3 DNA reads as TGTGCCATCAGTGACCGGCGGGGGGCCTCCTACAATGAGCAGTTCTTC. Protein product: CAISDRRGASYNEQFF.

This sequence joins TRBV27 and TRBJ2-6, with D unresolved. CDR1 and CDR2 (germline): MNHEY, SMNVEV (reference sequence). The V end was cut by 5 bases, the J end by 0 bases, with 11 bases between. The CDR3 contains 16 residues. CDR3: CASSLLKTSGANVLTF. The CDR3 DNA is TGTGCCAGCAGTCTATTGAAAACCTCTGGGGCCAACGTCCTGACTTTC. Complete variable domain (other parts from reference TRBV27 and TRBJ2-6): EAQVTQNPRYLITVTGKKLTVTCSQNMNHEYMSWYRQDPGLGLRQIYYSMNVEVTDKGDVPEGYKVSRKEKRNFPLILESPSPNQTSLYFCASSLLKTSGANVLTFGAGSRLTVL.

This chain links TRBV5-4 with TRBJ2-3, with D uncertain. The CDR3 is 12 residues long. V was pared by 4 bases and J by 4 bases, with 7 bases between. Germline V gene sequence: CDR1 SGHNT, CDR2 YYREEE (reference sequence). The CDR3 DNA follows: TGTGCCAGCAGCAGGGCAGCAGATACGCAGTATTTT. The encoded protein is CASSRAADTQYF. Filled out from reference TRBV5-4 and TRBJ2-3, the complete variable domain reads ETGVTQSPTHLIKTRGQQVTLRCSSQSGHNTVSWYQQALGQGPQFIFQYYREEENGRGNFPPRFSGLQFPNYSSELNVNALELDDSALYLCASSRAADTQYFGPGTRLTVL.

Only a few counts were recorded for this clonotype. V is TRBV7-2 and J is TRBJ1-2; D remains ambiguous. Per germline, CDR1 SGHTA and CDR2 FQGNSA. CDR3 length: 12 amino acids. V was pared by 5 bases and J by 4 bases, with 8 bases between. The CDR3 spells CASSKTAYGYTF. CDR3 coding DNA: TGTGCCAGCAGCAAGACGGCCTATGGCTACACCTTC.

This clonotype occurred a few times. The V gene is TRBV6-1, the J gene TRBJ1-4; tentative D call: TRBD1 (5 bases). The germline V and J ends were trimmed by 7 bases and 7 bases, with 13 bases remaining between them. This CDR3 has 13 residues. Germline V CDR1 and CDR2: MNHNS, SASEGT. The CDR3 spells CASTGTGGEKLFF. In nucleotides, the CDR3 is TGTGCCAGCACGGGGACGGGAGGTGAAAAACTGTTTTTT.

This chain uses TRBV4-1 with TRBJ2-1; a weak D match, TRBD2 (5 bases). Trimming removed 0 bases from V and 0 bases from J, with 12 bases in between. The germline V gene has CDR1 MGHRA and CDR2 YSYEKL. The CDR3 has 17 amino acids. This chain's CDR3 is CASSQDRVGSSYNEQFF. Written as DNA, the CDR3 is TGCGCCAGCAGCCAAGATCGGGTAGGGAGCTCCTACAATGAGCAGTTCTTC.

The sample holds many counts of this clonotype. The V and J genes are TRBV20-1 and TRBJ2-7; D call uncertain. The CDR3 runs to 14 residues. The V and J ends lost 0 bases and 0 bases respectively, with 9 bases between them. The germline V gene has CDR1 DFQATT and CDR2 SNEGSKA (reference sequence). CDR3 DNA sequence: TGCAGTGCTAGAGAAAACCTTTACTCCTACGAGCAGTACTTC. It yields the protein CSARENLYSYEQYF.

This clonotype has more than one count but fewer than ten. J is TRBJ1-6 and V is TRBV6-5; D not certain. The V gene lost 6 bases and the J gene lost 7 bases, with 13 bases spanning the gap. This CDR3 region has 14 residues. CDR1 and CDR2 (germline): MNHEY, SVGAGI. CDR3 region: CASRTAVENSPLHF. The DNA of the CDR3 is TGTGCCAGCAGAACGGCTGTAGAGAATTCACCCCTCCACTTT.

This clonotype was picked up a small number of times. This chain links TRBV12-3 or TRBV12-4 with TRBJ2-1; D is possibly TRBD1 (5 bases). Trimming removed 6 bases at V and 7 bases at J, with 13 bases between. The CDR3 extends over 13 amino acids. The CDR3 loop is CASRLPGFNEQFF. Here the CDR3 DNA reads TGTGCCAGCAGACTGCCAGGGTTTAATGAGCAGTTCTTC.

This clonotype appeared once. CDR3 nucleotides: TGCAGTGCTAGAAGTCAGGACGCGGTCAATGAGCAGTTCTTC. This codes for CSARSQDAVNEQFF. This chain connects TRBV20-1 to TRBJ2-1, with D unresolved. The V end lost 2 bases, the J end lost 6 bases, and 14 bases lay between the germline ends. Germline CDR1 and CDR2: DFQATT and SNEGSKA (reference sequence). CDR3 size: 14 residues.

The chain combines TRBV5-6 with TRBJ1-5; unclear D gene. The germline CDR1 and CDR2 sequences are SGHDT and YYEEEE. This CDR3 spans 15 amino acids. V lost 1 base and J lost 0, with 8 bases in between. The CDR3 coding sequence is TGTGCCAGCAGCTTGCAGGAGTATAGCAATCAGCCCCAGCATTTT. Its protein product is CASSLQEYSNQPQHF.